This record covers a single T cell receptor (beta chain). The sample belongs to a study of cytomegalovirus exposure and HLA in healthy donors. The primer mix had 60 Vbeta and 13 Jbeta primers. The data were produced by immunoSEQ multiplex PCR, yet TCRdb's version contains in-frame clones alone and is incomplete. This repertoire shows about 160,000 clones, about 80% found once; its top ten account for around 0.96%. Germline V gene lookup returns CDR1 SGHTA and CDR2 FQGNSA. Trimming removed 2 bases from V and 5 bases from J; junction bases left unmatched: 8. The CDR3 is 17 residues long. Sequencing was performed on PBMCs. This receptor was taken from a woman in her fifties or sixties in good health and CMV-seropositive. The chain links TRBV7-2 to TRBJ2-7, with 14 bases lining up with TRBD2. DNA of the CDR3: TGTGCCAGCAGCTTATATGGGACTAGCGGGAGCACCCACGAGCAGTACTTC. It yields the protein CASSLYGTSGSTHEQYF.